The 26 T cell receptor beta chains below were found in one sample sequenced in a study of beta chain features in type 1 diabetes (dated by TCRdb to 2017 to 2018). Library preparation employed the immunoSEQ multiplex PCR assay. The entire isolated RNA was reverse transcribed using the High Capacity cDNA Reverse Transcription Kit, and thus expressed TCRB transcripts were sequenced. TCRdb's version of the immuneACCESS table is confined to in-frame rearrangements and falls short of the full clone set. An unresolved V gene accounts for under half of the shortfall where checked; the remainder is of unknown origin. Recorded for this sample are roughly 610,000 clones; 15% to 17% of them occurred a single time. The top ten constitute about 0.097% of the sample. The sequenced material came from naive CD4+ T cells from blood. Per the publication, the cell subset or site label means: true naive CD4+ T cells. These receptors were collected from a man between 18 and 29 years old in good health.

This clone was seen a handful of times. The CDR3 nucleotides read TGTGCCACCAGCAGAGTTACAGCGGCCCCGGGGGCAGCTTTCTTT. Its protein is CATSRVTAAPGAAFF. V is TRBV15 and J is TRBJ1-1, with D perhaps TRBD1 (6 bases). Trimming removed 1 base from V and 10 bases from J, with 19 bases in between. The CDR3 covers 15 residues. Germline CDR1 and CDR2: LNHNV and YYDKDF (reference sequence).

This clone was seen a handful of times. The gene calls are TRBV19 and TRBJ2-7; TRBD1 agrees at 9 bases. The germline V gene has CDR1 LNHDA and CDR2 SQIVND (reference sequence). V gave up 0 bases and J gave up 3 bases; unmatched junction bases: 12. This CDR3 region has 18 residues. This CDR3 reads CASSIEVGQGIKYYEQYF. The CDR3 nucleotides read TGTGCCAGTAGTATAGAGGTCGGACAGGGGATAAAATACTACGAGCAGTACTTC.

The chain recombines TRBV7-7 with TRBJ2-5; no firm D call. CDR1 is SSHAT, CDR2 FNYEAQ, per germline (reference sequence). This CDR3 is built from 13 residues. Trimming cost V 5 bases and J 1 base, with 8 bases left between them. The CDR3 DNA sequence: TGTGCCAGCAGCCCCGAGCCCCAAGAGACCCAGTACTTC. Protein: CASSPEPQETQYF.

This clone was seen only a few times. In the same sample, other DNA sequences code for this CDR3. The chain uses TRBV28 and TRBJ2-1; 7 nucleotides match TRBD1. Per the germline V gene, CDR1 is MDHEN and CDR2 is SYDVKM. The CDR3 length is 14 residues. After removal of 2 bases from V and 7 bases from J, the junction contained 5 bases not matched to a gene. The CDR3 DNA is TGTGCCAGCAGTTTACAAGGGGGCAATAATGAGCAGTTCTTC. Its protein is CASSLQGGNNEQFF.

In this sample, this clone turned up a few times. The CDR3 sequence is CASSPTLDRGSNEQYF. DNA for the CDR3: TGTGCCAGCAGCCCCACGCTGGACAGGGGGAGTAACGAGCAGTACTTC. This chain links TRBV7-9 with TRBJ2-7, with 10 bases that match TRBD1. CDR3 length equals 16 residues. Germline-derived CDR1 and CDR2 are SEHNR and FQNEAQ (reference sequence). Trimming removed 5 bases from V and 5 bases from J; junction bases left unmatched: 12. The whole variable domain, remainder taken from reference TRBV7-9 and TRBJ2-7, is DTGVSQNPRHKITKRGQNVTFRCDPISEHNRLYWYRQTLGQGPEFLTYFQNEAQLEKSRLLSDRFSAERPKGSFSTLEIQRTEQGDSAMYLCASSPTLDRGSNEQYFGPGTRLTVT.

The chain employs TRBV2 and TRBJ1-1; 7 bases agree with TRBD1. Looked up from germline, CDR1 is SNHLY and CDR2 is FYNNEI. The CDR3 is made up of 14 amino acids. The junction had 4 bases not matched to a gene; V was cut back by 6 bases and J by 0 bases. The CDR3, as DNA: TGTGCCAGCAGCGAGACAGGGTTGAACACTGAAGCTTTCTTT. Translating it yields CASSETGLNTEAFF.

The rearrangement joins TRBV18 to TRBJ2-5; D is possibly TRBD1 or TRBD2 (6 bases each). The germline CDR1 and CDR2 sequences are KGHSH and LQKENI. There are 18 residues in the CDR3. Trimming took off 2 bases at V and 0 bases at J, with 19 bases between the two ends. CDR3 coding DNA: TGTGCCAGCTCACCAAGATTACAGGGAGGAGGGTACCAAGAGACCCAGTACTTC. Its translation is CASSPRLQGGGYQETQYF.

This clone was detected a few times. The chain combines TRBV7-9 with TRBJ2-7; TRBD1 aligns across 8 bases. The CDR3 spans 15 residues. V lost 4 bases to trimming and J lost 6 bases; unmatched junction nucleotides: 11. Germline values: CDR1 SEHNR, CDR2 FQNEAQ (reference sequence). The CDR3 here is CASSSGTGPSAEQYF. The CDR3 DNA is TGTGCCAGCAGCTCCGGGACAGGCCCTTCGGCCGAGCAGTACTTC.

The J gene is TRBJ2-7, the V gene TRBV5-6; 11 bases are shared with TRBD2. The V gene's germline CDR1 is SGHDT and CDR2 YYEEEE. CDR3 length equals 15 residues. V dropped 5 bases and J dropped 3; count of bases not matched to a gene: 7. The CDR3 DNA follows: TGTGCCAGCAGTCCGACTAGCGGGACCTACTACGAGCAGTACTTC. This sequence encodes CASSPTSGTYYEQYF.

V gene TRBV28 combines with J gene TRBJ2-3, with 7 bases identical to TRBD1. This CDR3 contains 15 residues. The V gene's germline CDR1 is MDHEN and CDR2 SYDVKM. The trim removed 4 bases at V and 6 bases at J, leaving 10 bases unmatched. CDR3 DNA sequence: TGTGCCAGCAGTTCAAACAGGGGTAGGCTGGATACGCAGTATTTT. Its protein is CASSSNRGRLDTQYF.

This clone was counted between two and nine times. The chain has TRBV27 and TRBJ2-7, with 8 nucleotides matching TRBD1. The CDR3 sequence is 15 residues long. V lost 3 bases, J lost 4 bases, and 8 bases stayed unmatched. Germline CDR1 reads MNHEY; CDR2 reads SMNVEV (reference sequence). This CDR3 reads CASSFSRTGIYEQYF. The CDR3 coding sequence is TGTGCCAGCAGTTTCTCTCGGACAGGGATATACGAGCAGTACTTC.

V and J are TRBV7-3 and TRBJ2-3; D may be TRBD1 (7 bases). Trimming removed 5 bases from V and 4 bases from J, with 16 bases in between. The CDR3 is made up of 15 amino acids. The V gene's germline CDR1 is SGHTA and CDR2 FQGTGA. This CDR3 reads CASSPAGGQADTQYF. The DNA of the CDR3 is TGTGCCAGCAGCCCTGCAGGGGGGCAAGCAGATACGCAGTATTTT. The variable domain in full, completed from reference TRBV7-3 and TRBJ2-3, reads GAGVSQTPSNKVTEKGKYVELRCDPISGHTALYWYRQSLGQGPEFLIYFQGTGAADDSGLPNDRFFAVRPEGSVSTLKIQRTERGDSAVYLCASSPAGGQADTQYFGPGTRLTVL.

The CDR3 nucleotides read TGTGCCAGCAGAGGACTAGCGTCCACCGGGGAGCTGTTTTTT. It encodes CASRGLASTGELFF. The rearrangement links TRBV25-1 to TRBJ2-2, with TRBD2 identical over 9 bases. The germline gives CDR1 MGHDK, CDR2 SYGVNS. The ends lost 6 bases at V and 4 bases at J; junction bases unmatched: 3. This CDR3 has 14 residues.

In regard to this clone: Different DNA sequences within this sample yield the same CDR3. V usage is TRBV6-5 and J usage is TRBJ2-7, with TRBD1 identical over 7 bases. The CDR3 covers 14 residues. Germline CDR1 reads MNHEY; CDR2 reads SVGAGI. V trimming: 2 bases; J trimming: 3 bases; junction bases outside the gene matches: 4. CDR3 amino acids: CASSYARDSYEQYF. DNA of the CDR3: TGTGCCAGCAGTTACGCCCGGGACAGCTACGAGCAGTACTTC.

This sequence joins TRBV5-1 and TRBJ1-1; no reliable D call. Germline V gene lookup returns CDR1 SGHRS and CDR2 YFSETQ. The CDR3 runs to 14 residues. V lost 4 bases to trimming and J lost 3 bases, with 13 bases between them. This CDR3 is CASSAASGDTEAFF. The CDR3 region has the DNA TGCGCCAGCAGCGCCGCTTCAGGAGACACTGAAGCTTTCTTT.

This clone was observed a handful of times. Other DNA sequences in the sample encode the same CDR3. This CDR3 is CASSVGGGETQYF. In nucleotides, the CDR3 is TGTGCCAGCAGCGTAGGTGGTGGGGAGACCCAGTACTTC. The chain is built from TRBV9 and TRBJ2-5, with no clear D. The CDR3 sequence is 13 residues long. Germline V CDR1 and CDR2: SGDLS, YYNGEE. The germline V and J ends were trimmed by 0 bases and 5 bases, with 8 bases remaining between them.

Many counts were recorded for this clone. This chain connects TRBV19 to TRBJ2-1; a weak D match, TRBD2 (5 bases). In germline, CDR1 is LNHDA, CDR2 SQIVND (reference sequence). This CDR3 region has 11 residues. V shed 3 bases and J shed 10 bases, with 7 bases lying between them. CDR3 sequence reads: CASSITGEQFF. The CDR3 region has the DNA TGTGCCAGTAGTATTACGGGGGAGCAGTTCTTC.

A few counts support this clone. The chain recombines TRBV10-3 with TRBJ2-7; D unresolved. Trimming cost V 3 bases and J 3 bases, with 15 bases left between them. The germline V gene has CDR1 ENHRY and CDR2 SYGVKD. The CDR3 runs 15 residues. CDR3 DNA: TGTGCCATCAGTGATAGGTCGTTCAAAGGCTACGAGCAGTACTTC. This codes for CAISDRSFKGYEQYF.

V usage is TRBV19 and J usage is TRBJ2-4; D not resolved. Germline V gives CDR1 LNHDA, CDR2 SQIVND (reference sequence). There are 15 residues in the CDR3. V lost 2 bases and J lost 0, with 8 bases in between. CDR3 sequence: CASSITSVAKNIQYF. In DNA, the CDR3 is TGTGCCAGTAGTATAACGTCGGTAGCCAAAAACATTCAGTACTTC.

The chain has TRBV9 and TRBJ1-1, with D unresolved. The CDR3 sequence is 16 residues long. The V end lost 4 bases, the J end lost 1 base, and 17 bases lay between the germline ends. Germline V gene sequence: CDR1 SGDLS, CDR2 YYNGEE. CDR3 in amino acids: CASSSRGTARNTEAFF. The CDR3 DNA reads TGTGCCAGCAGCTCTCGAGGTACCGCCCGGAACACTGAAGCTTTCTTT.

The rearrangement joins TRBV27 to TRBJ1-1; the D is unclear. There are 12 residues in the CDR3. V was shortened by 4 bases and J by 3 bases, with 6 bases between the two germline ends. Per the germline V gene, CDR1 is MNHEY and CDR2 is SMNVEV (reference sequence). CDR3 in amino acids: CASSSVYTEAFF. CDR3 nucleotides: TGTGCCAGCAGTTCGGTGTACACTGAAGCTTTCTTT.

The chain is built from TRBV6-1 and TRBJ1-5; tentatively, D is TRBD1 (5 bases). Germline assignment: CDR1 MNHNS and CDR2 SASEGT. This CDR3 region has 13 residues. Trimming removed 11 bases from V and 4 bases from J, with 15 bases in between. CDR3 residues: CAASETVNQPQHF. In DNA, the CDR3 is TGTGCCGCGTCCGAGACAGTTAATCAGCCCCAGCATTTT.

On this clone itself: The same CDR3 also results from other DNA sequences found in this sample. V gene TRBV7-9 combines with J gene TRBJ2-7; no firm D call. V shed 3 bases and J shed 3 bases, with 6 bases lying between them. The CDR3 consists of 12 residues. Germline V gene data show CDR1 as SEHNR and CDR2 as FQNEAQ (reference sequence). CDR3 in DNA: TGTGCCAGCAGCTTTATCAGCTACGAGCAGTACTTC. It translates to CASSFISYEQYF. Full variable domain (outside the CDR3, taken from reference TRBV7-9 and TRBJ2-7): DTGVSQNPRHKITKRGQNVTFRCDPISEHNRLYWYRQTLGQGPEFLTYFQNEAQLEKSRLLSDRFSAERPKGSFSTLEIQRTEQGDSAMYLCASSFISYEQYFGPGTRLTVT.

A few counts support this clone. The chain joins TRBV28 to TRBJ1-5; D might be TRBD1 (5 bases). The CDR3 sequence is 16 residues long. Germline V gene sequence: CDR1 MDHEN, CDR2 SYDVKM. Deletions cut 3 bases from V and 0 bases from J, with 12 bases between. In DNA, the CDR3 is TGTGCCAGCAGTTTGGTCAGGGAGTATAGCAATCAGCCCCAGCATTTT. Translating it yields CASSLVREYSNQPQHF. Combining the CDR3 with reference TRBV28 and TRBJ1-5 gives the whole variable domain DVKVTQSSRYLVKRTGEKVFLECVQDMDHENMFWYRQDPGLGLRLIYFSYDVKMKEKGDIPEGYSVSREKKERFSLILESASTNQTSMYLCASSLVREYSNQPQHFGDGTRLSIL.

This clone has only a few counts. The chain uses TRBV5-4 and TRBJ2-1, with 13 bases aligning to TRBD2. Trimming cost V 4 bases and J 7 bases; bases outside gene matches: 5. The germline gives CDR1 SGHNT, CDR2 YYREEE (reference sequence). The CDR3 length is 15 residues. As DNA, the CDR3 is TGTGCCAGCAGCCCAGGACTAGCGGGAGAGAATGAGCAGTTCTTC. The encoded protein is CASSPGLAGENEQFF.

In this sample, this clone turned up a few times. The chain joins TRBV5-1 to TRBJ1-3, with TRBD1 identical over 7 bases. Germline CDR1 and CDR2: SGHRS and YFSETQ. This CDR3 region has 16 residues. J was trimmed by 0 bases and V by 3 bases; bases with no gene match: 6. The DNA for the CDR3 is TGCGCCAGCAGCTCTTCAGGGGGTCGCTCTGGAAACACCATATATTTT. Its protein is CASSSSGGRSGNTIYF.